Following are 9 T cell receptor beta chains from one sample sequenced in a study of CD8 T cells in ankylosing spondylitis. TCRdb itself ran the 5' RACE reads through MiXCR, one entry per CDR3 protein. The table lists under 7,500 distinct CDR3 sequences, 2.1% of them singletons. Material for sequencing was blood, either unsorted or a sorted T cell fraction (not recorded which). The receptors originated from a male donor with ankylosing spondylitis or in good health (not recorded which).

This clonotype was recorded at least ten times. The rearrangement links TRBV9 to TRBJ2-7; TRBD1 matches at 7 bases. The CDR3 is 15 residues long. Germline CDR1 SGDLS, CDR2 YYNGEE. V gave up 0 bases and J gave up 3 bases; unmatched junction bases: 6. The CDR3 loop reads CASSVDRGPLYEQYF. The CDR3 coding sequence is TGTGCCAGCAGCGTAGACAGGGGCCCTCTCTACGAGCAGTACTTC. The complete variable domain, with remaining parts taken from reference TRBV9 and TRBJ2-7, reads DSGVTQTPKHLITATGQRVTLRCSPRSGDLSVYWYQQSLDQGLQFLIQYYNGEERAKGNILERFSAQQFPDLHSELNLSSLELGDSALYFCASSVDRGPLYEQYFGPGTRLTVT.

This clonotype was detected many times. The J gene is TRBJ1-5, the V gene TRBV9, with 9 bases matching TRBD1. Trimming took 0 bases from V and 3 from J; bases not matched to a gene: 1. Per germline, CDR1 SGDLS and CDR2 YYNGEE. The CDR3 totals 15 residues. The CDR3 sequence is CASSVGQGDNQPQHF. The DNA for the CDR3 is TGTGCCAGCAGCGTAGGACAGGGGGACAATCAGCCCCAGCATTTT.

On this clonotype: The germline gene is not matched at one end of the junction; a read error may be the cause. CDR3 DNA sequence: TGTGCCAACAGCATAGGGGGAAAGGACTACGAGCAGTACTTC. It codes for CANSIGGKDYEQYF. This chain joins TRBV9 and TRBJ2-7, with D tentatively TRBD1 (6 bases). The V gene's germline CDR1 is SGDLS and CDR2 YYNGEE. This CDR3 is 14 amino acids long.

This clonotype showed up many times. The chain has TRBV9 and TRBJ2-5; TRBD2 matches at 12 bases. Trimming at V came to 3 bases and at J to 5 bases, leaving 11 bases not matched to a gene. Germline CDR1 reads SGDLS; CDR2 reads YYNGEE. The CDR3 totals 17 residues. CDR3 region: CASSDRLTSGSSETQYF. The CDR3 nucleotides are TGTGCCAGCAGCGACAGATTGACTAGCGGGAGTTCGGAGACCCAGTACTTC.

In its sample, this clonotype was seen many times. J is TRBJ2-1 and V is TRBV9; maybe TRBD1 (6 bases). CDR1 and CDR2 from the germline V gene are SGDLS and YYNGEE. The CDR3 consists of 16 residues. V was cut by 1 base and J by 0 bases, with 11 bases left in between. As DNA, the CDR3 is TGTGCCAGCAGCGTACAGGGGCCAGTCTCCTACAATGAGCAGTTCTTC. Encoded protein: CASSVQGPVSYNEQFF.

There are many counts of this clonotype. The chain has TRBV9 and TRBJ2-3, with a weak D call TRBD1 (6 bases). This CDR3 has 13 residues. V was cut by 0 bases and J by 5 bases, with 7 bases left in between. Per the germline V gene, CDR1 is SGDLS and CDR2 is YYNGEE. CDR3 region: CASSVAGEDTQYF. The CDR3 region has the DNA TGTGCCAGCAGCGTAGCAGGGGAAGATACGCAGTATTTT.

This clonotype was seen repeatedly, ten times or more. The V call is TRBV9, the J call TRBJ2-5, with TRBD1 identical over 12 bases. The CDR3 length is 18 residues. In germline, CDR1 is SGDLS, CDR2 YYNGEE. V lost 0 bases and J lost 3; bases outside the gene matches: 9. CDR3: CASSVAVPGTGGEETQYF. The CDR3 coding sequence is TGTGCCAGCAGCGTAGCAGTCCCCGGGACAGGGGGCGAAGAGACCCAGTACTTC. Using reference TRBV9 and TRBJ2-5 for the parts outside the CDR3, the full variable domain is DSGVTQTPKHLITATGQRVTLRCSPRSGDLSVYWYQQSLDQGLQFLIQYYNGEERAKGNILERFSAQQFPDLHSELNLSSLELGDSALYFCASSVAVPGTGGEETQYFGPGTRLLVL.

This clonotype has at least ten counts. The chain couples TRBV9 to TRBJ2-7; D perhaps matches TRBD1 (6 bases). V lost 3 bases to trimming and J lost 1 base, with 11 bases between them. Germline lookup yields CDR1 SGDLS and CDR2 YYNGEE. This CDR3 is built from 14 residues. CDR3 sequence: CASSGQDISYEQYF. CDR3 DNA sequence: TGTGCCAGCAGCGGACAGGACATTTCCTACGAGCAGTACTTC.

This clonotype was picked up many times. V and J are TRBV9 and TRBJ2-3; TRBD2 matches at 8 bases. The CDR3 runs 14 residues. J was trimmed by 10 bases and V by 2 bases; bases with no gene match: 9. The germline V gene has CDR1 SGDLS and CDR2 YYNGEE. CDR3 in DNA: TGTGCCAGCAGCGTCGGGAGCGGGAGAATGGCGCAGTATTTT. Its protein is CASSVGSGRMAQYF.